Presented here are 13 T cell receptor beta chains from one specimen sequenced in a study of blood T cell repertoires in COVID-19. Clones were sequenced by immunoSEQ multiplex PCR, and TCRdb holds only the in-frame ones, with some missing. The table includes roughly 57,000 clones, 79% detected once. The specimen was peripheral blood. The origin of the receptors is a man in his sixties with acute or convalescent COVID-19.

The chain recombines TRBV7-2 with TRBJ2-7; D uncertain. Trimming shortened V by 1 base and J by 1 base, and 8 bases separated the two germline ends. The germline CDR1 and CDR2 sequences are SGHTA and FQGNSA. The CDR3 extends over 14 amino acids. CDR3 amino acids: CASSLVMESYEQYF. The CDR3 nucleotides are TGTGCCAGCAGCTTAGTTATGGAGTCCTACGAGCAGTACTTC. The full variable domain, with the rest looked up from reference TRBV7-2 and TRBJ2-7, is GAGVSQSPSNKVTEKGKDVELRCDPISGHTALYWYRQSLGQGLEFLIYFQGNSAPDKSGLPSDRFSAERTGGSVSTLTIQRTQQEDSAVYLCASSLVMESYEQYFGPGTRLTVT.

V and J are TRBV7-2 and TRBJ1-1, with D perhaps TRBD1 (6 bases). CDR1 and CDR2 (germline): SGHTA, FQGNSA. Trimming removed 8 bases at V and 0 bases at J, with 13 bases between. The CDR3 has 14 amino acids. The CDR3 DNA is TGTGCCAGCCGACAGGACCCAATGAACACTGAAGCTTTCTTT. It yields the protein CASRQDPMNTEAFF. Full variable domain (outside the CDR3, taken from reference TRBV7-2 and TRBJ1-1): GAGVSQSPSNKVTEKGKDVELRCDPISGHTALYWYRQSLGQGLEFLIYFQGNSAPDKSGLPSDRFSAERTGGSVSTLTIQRTQQEDSAVYLCASRQDPMNTEAFFGQGTRLTVV.

This clone was detected only a few times. The chain uses TRBV28 and TRBJ1-1; maybe TRBD1 (5 bases). CDR1 is MDHEN and CDR2 is SYDVKM in the germline V gene. Trimming took off 6 bases at V and 0 bases at J, with 11 bases between the two ends. The CDR3 consists of 14 residues. The CDR3 spells CASSQGGLNTEAFF. CDR3 bases: TGTGCCAGCAGCCAGGGAGGTCTGAACACTGAAGCTTTCTTT.

This sequence joins TRBV10-3 and TRBJ2-2; 9 bases agree with TRBD1. V lost 6 bases, J lost 5 bases, and 7 bases stayed unmatched. The CDR3 extends over 15 amino acids. Per germline, CDR1 ENHRY and CDR2 SYGVKD. The CDR3 DNA sequence: TGTGCCATCAGAGAAAGGACAGGGGAGACCGGGGAGCTGTTTTTT. Translated, it gives CAIRERTGETGELFF.

The rearrangement joins TRBV19 to TRBJ2-5, with TRBD2 matching over 13 bases. J lost 2 bases, V lost 5 bases, and 5 bases had no gene match. The CDR3 is 16 amino acids. Germline-derived CDR1 and CDR2 are LNHDA and SQIVND (reference sequence). The CDR3 is CASSGLGLAGQETQYF. In DNA, the CDR3 is TGTGCCAGTAGTGGCCTGGGACTAGCGGGGCAAGAGACCCAGTACTTC.

As for this clone: Within the sample, other DNA sequences also encode this same CDR3. The rearrangement links TRBV5-1 to TRBJ2-2; TRBD1 might be the D (5 bases). Germline-derived CDR1 and CDR2 are SGHRS and YFSETQ. The ends were cut back, 0 bases at V and 3 bases at J, with 9 bases in the middle. CDR3 size: 15 residues. The CDR3 nucleotides read TGCGCCAGCAGCTTGGAAGGGGCCCACACCGGGGAGCTGTTTTTT. It codes for CASSLEGAHTGELFF.

This clone has only one observation. Mismatch with germline at one junction end may stem from a read error. This sequence joins TRBV20-1 and TRBJ2-1, with D possibly being TRBD2 (7 bases). This CDR3 spans 15 amino acids. Germline V gives CDR1 DFQATT, CDR2 SNEGSKA (reference sequence). CDR3 bases: TGCAGTACTAGTTTGTTCGGGGGGCAAGACAATGAGCAGTTCTTC. Translating it yields CSTSLFGGQDNEQFF.

The chain links TRBV5-1 to TRBJ1-4; TRBD1 matches 8 bases. The J segment lost 6 bases and the V segment lost 2 bases, leaving 6 bases of the junction unmatched. Germline V CDR1 and CDR2: SGHRS, YFSETQ. The CDR3 has 15 residues. The CDR3 here is CASSFGQGYDEKLFF. The CDR3 DNA is TGCGCCAGCAGCTTTGGACAGGGTTACGATGAAAAACTGTTTTTT.

The table lists this clone with a count of one. V is TRBV2 and J is TRBJ2-3, with 9 nucleotides matching TRBD1. The germline V gene has CDR1 SNHLY and CDR2 FYNNEI. V shed 7 bases and J 4 bases; nucleotides not matched to a gene: 3. The CDR3 runs 13 residues. DNA of the CDR3: TGTGCCAGCAAGGACAGGGGACCAGATACGCAGTATTTT. Translation: CASKDRGPDTQYF.

The chain couples TRBV5-1 to TRBJ2-7, with 14 bases matching TRBD2. CDR1 is SGHRS and CDR2 is YFSETQ in the germline V gene. After removal of 4 bases from V and 7 bases from J, the junction contained 7 bases not matched to a gene. This CDR3 has 15 residues. The CDR3 loop reads CASSDRLAGGREQYF. CDR3 in DNA: TGCGCCAGCAGCGACCGACTAGCGGGGGGGCGTGAGCAGTACTTC. Full variable domain (missing parts from reference TRBV5-1 and TRBJ2-7): KAGVTQTPRYLIKTRGQQVTLSCSPISGHRSVSWYQQTPGQGLQFLFEYFSETQRNKGNFPGRFSGRQFSNSRSEMNVSTLELGDSALYLCASSDRLAGGREQYFGPGTRLTVT.

This chain uses TRBV27 with TRBJ1-2; weak D call: TRBD1 (5 bases). V dropped 7 bases and J dropped 6 bases, with 27 bases sitting between them. CDR1 MNHEY and CDR2 SMNVEV come from the germline V gene (reference sequence). The CDR3 runs 17 residues. CDR3 sequence: CASTKDSLAPLSDGYTF. The CDR3 DNA follows: TGTGCCAGCACCAAAGACAGTCTTGCTCCCCTTAGTGATGGCTACACCTTC.

This clone showed up many times. The chain recombines TRBV11-3 with TRBJ1-5; D perhaps matches TRBD1 (5 bases). This CDR3 spans 18 amino acids. Germline CDR1 SGHNT, CDR2 YENEEA. The V end was cut by 0 bases, the J end by 6 bases, with 21 bases between. In nucleotides, the CDR3 is TGTGCCAGCAGCTTAGACGGGGGATTACCCCATCTGTGTCAGCCCCAGCATTTT. Translating it yields CASSLDGGLPHLCQPQHF.

V is TRBV7-2 and J is TRBJ1-2; TRBD1 might be the D (6 bases). Germline values: CDR1 SGHTA, CDR2 FQGNSA. The CDR3 length is 14 residues. The V and J ends lost 7 bases and 2 bases respectively, with 14 bases between them. The CDR3 DNA reads TGTGCCAGCACCCTGGACAGACCGAACTATGGCTACACCTTC. Translation gives CASTLDRPNYGYTF.